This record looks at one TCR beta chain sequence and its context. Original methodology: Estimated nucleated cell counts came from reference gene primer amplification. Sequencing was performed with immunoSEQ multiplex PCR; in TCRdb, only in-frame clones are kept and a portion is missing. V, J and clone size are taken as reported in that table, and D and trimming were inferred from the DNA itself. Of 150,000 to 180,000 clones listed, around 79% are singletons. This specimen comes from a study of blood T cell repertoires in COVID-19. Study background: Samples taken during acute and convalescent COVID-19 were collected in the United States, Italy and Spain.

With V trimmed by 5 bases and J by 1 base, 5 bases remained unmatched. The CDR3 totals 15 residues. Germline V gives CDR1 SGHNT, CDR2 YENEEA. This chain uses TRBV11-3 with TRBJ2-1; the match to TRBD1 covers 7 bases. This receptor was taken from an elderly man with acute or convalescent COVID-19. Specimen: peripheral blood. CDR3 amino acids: CASSTGTVSYNEQFF. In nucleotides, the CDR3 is TGTGCCAGCAGCACCGGGACAGTATCCTACAATGAGCAGTTCTTC.